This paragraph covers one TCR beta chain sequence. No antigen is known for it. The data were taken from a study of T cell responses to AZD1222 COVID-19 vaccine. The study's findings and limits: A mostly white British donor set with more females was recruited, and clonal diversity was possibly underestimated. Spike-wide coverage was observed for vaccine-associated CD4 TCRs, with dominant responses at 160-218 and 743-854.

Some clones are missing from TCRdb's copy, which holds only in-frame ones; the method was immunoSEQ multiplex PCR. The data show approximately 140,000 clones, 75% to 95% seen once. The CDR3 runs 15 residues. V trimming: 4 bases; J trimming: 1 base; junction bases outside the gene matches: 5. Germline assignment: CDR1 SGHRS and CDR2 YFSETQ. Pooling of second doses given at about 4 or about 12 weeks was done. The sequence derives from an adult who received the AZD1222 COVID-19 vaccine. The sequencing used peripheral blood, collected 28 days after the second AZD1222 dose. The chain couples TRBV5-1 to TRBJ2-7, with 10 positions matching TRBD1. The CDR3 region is CASSVGQGRSYEQYF. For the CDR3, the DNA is TGCGCCAGCAGCGTGGGACAGGGGAGGTCCTACGAGCAGTACTTC. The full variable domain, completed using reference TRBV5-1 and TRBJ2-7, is KAGVTQTPRYLIKTRGQQVTLSCSPISGHRSVSWYQQTPGQGLQFLFEYFSETQRNKGNFPGRFSGRQFSNSRSEMNVSTLELGDSALYLCASSVGQGRSYEQYFGPGTRLTVT.